A selection of T cell receptor beta chains follows, all from one sample in a study of blood T cells in healthy people across ages. TCRdb re-called the 5' RACE reads with MiXCR, one entry per CDR3 protein. This sample carries around 970,000 distinct CDR3 sequences, roughly 50% of them seen once, and the ten largest clones take 20% to 25%. The specimen sequenced was blood. The source of these receptors is an older woman in good health. Each CDR3 is given with its conserved first and last residue. D genes are given only for firm matches. Clone size is not always given. Where it is, it says once, few, many or a class for expanded clones.

TGTGCCAGCAGCCAAAAACGAGACCAAGAGACCCAGTACTTC,CASSQKRDQETQYF,-,-,TRBJ2-5,TRBV3-1
TGCAGCGTGCGACAGGGTGACAGCAATCAGCCCCAGCATTTT,CSVRQGDSNQPQHF,few,TRBD1,TRBJ1-5,TRBV29-1
TGTGCCAGCAGTTCTGGGGGGAAAGAGCAGTACTTC,CASSSGGKEQYF,-,-,TRBJ2-7,TRBV12-3/TRBV12-4
TGTGCCAGCAGGAACTCGAACACCGGGGAGCTGTTTTTT,CASRNSNTGELFF,-,-,TRBJ2-2,TRBV12-3/TRBV12-4
TGTGCCAGCAGTCGGGGTATGGAGTCACCCCTCCACTTT,CASSRGMESPLHF,-,-,TRBJ1-6,TRBV28
TGCAGCGTTGCATCTAGCGGAGGGCTCGCAGATACGCAGTATTTT,CSVASSGGLADTQYF,few,TRBD2,TRBJ2-3,TRBV29-1
TGCGCCAGCAGCCCCCGTTGGGGTTACCAGCCCCAGCATTTT,CASSPRWGYQPQHF,once,-,TRBJ1-5,TRBV4-1
TGTGCCAGCAGCGCCGGACAGGGAGAGACCCAGTACTTC,CASSAGQGETQYF,few,TRBD1,TRBJ2-5,TRBV7-3
TGTGCCTGGAGCCTACCAGCGGGAGGCGAGCAGTACTTC,CAWSLPAGGEQYF,-,TRBD2,TRBJ2-7,TRBV30
TGCAGTGCTAGAAGCGGGAGGGGGTACAATGAGCAGTTCTTC,CSARSGRGYNEQFF,-,TRBD2,TRBJ2-1,TRBV20-1
TGTGCCAGCAGTGCCCGGACAGTTGCTAATGAAAAACTGTTTTTT,CASSARTVANEKLFF,once,-,TRBJ1-4,TRBV27
TGTGCCATCAGACGGGAAAGCGGCACAGATACGCAGTATTTT,CAIRRESGTDTQYF,few,-,TRBJ2-3,TRBV10-3
TGTGCCAGCAGCTTAGAGGGGACTAGCGGGACGTATACGCAGTATTTT,CASSLEGTSGTYTQYF,-,TRBD2,TRBJ2-3,TRBV7-2
TGTGCCAGCAGTGTGACAGGGTCCCAAGAGACCCAGTACTTC,CASSVTGSQETQYF,-,TRBD1,TRBJ2-5,TRBV6-6
TGCGCCAGCAACCAGACTAGCGGGAGACGTCCTAGCACAGATACGCAGTATTTT,CASNQTSGRRPSTDTQYF,-,TRBD2,TRBJ2-3,TRBV4-1
TGTGCCAGCAGTCCCTGGGACTACAAAGAGGCCCAGTACTTC,CASSPWDYKEAQYF,once,TRBD2,TRBJ2-7,TRBV28
TGCGCCAGCAGCCACAAGGGTCAGGTGAACACTGAAGCTTTCTTT,CASSHKGQVNTEAFF,-,-,TRBJ1-1,TRBV4-1
TGTGCCACCAGCAGAGATGAGGGGGGGGATACGCAGTATTTT,CATSRDEGGDTQYF,few,-,TRBJ2-3,TRBV15
TGTGCCTGGAGTGTGGGCGGGTCCGCCTACGAGCAGTACTTC,CAWSVGGSAYEQYF,-,-,TRBJ2-7,TRBV30
TGCAGTGCTTTTAAGCGGGGGGAAAGCACAGATACGCAGTATTTT,CSAFKRGESTDTQYF,-,TRBD2,TRBJ2-3,TRBV20-1
TGTGCCAGCAGCCTAGGGGTGGGGACAGGATTTTACGAGCAGTACTTC,CASSLGVGTGFYEQYF,-,TRBD1,TRBJ2-7,TRBV7-9
TGTGCCATCAGACCCGGGACAGGCACAGATACGCAGTATTTT,CAIRPGTGTDTQYF,-,TRBD1,TRBJ2-3,TRBV10-3
TGCGCCAGCAGATCTACGGAGACTTACAATGAGCAGTACTTC,CASRSTETYNEQYF,-,-,TRBJ2-7,TRBV5-1
TGTGCCAGCAGCTGGGGGACAGGGGCTGTAGATACGCAGTATTTT,CASSWGTGAVDTQYF,few,TRBD1,TRBJ2-3,TRBV3-1
-,CSATPGTSGITDTQYFGYTF,-,-,TRBJ1-2,TRBV20-1
TGTGCCAGCAGGCATCCCGGGACTAGCGGGTACGAGCAGTACTTC,CASRHPGTSGYEQYF,-,TRBD2,TRBJ2-7,TRBV11-2
TGTGCCAGCAACCCGACCGGGGCAGGGAACACTGAAGCTTTCTTT,CASNPTGAGNTEAFF,-,-,TRBJ1-1,TRBV7-8
TGTGCCACCAGCAGAGAAGAATTTCGGCTAAGTCCCGATACCTACAATGAGCAGTTCTTC,CATSREEFRLSPDTYNEQFF,few,-,TRBJ2-1,TRBV15
TGTGCCATCAGTGGGGACCCTAGCTCCTACGAGCAGTACTTC,CAISGDPSSYEQYF,-,-,TRBJ2-7,TRBV10-3